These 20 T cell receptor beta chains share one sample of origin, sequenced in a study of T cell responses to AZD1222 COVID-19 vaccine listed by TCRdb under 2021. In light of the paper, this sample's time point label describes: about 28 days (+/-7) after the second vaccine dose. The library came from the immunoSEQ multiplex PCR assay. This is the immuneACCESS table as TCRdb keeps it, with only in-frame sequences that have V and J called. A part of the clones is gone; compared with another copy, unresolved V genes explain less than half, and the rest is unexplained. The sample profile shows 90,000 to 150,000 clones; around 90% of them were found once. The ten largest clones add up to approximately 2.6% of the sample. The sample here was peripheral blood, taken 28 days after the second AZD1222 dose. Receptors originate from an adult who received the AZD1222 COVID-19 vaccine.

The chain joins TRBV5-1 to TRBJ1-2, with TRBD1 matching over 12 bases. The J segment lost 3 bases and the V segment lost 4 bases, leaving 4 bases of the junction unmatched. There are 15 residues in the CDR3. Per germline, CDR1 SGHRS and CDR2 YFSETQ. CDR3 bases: TGCGCCAGCAGCCCAGGGACAGGGGGCTACTATGGCTACACCTTC. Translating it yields CASSPGTGGYYGYTF.

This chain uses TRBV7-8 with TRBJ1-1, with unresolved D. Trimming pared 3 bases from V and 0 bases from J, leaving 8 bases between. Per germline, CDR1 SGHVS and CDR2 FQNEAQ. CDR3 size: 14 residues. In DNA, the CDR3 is TGTGCCAGCAGCTTCTCCCGGATGAACACTGAAGCTTTCTTT. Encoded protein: CASSFSRMNTEAFF.

This CDR3 is CASSEAISGRRFSGNTIYF. In DNA form, the CDR3 reads TGTGCCAGCAGTGAAGCGATCTCCGGGAGAAGGTTTAGTGGAAACACCATATATTTT. J is TRBJ1-3 and V is TRBV2; D remains ambiguous. Germline lookup yields CDR1 SNHLY and CDR2 FYNNEI. Deletions cut 0 bases from V and 3 bases from J, with 21 bases between. CDR3 length: 19 residues.

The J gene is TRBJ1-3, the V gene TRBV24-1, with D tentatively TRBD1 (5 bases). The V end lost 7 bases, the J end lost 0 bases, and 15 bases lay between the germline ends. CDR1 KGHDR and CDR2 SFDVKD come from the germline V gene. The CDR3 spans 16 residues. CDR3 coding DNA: TGTGCCACCAGCCTCCGGGGGGGTCACTCTGGAAACACCATATATTTT. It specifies CATSLRGGHSGNTIYF.

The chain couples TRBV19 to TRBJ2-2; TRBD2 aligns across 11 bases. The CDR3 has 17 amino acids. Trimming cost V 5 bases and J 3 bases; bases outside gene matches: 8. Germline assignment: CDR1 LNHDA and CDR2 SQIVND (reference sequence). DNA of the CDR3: TGTGCCAGTAGTTTTAGCGGGGGGGCCTTAGACACCGGGGAGCTGTTTTTT. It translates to CASSFSGGALDTGELFF.

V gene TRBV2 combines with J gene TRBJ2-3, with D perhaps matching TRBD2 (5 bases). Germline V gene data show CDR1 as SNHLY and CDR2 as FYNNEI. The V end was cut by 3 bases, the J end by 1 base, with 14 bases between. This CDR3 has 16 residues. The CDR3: CASSDVGRRGTDTQYF. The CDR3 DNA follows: TGTGCCAGCAGTGACGTGGGGAGAAGGGGCACAGATACGCAGTATTTT.

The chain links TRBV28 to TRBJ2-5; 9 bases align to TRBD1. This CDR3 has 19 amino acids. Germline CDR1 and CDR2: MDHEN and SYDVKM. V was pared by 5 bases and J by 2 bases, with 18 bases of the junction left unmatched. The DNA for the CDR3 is TGTGCCAGCAGTACCCTCCGGGACAGGGTGCCCGGAGGACAAGAGACCCAGTACTTC. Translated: CASSTLRDRVPGGQETQYF.

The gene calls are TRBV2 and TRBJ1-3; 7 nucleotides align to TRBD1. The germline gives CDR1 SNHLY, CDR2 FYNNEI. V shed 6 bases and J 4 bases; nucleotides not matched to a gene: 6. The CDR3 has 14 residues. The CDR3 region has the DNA TGTGCCAGCAGGAGGGGGCAGGGAGGAAACACCATATATTTT. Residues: CASRRGQGGNTIYF.

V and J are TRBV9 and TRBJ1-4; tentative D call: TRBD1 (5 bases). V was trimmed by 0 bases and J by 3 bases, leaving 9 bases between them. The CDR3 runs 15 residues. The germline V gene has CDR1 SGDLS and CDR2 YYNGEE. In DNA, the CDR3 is TGTGCCAGCAGCGTAGGAATGGGGGCTAATGAAAAACTGTTTTTT. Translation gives CASSVGMGANEKLFF.

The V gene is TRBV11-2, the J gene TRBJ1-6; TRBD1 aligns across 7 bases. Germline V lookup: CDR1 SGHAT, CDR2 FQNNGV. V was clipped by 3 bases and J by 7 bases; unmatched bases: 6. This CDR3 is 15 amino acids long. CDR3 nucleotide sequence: TGTGCCAGCAGCTTCTACAGGGGCCCCAATTCACCCCTCCACTTT. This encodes CASSFYRGPNSPLHF.

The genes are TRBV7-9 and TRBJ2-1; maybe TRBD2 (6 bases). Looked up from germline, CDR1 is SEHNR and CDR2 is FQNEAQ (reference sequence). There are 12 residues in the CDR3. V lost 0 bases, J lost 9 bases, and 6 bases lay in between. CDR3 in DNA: TGTGCCAGCAGCTTAGCCGGGGGTGAGCAGTTCTTC. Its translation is CASSLAGGEQFF.

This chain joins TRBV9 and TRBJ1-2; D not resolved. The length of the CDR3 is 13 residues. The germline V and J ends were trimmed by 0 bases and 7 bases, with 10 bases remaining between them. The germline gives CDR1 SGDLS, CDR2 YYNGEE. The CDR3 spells CASSVGSGVGYTF. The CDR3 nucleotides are TGTGCCAGCAGCGTAGGGTCTGGGGTTGGCTACACCTTC.

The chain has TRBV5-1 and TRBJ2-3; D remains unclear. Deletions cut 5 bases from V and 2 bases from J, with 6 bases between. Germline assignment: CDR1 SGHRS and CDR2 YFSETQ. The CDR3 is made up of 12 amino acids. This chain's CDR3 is CASSYTTDTQYF. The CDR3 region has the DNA TGCGCCAGCAGTTACACCACAGATACGCAGTATTTT. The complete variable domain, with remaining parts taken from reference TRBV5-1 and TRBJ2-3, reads KAGVTQTPRYLIKTRGQQVTLSCSPISGHRSVSWYQQTPGQGLQFLFEYFSETQRNKGNFPGRFSGRQFSNSRSEMNVSTLELGDSALYLCASSYTTDTQYFGPGTRLTVL.

This CDR3 reads CSAWRGYTF. In nucleotides, the CDR3 is TGCAGTGCCTGGAGAGGCTACACCTTC. The genes are TRBV20-1 and TRBJ1-2; D is unresolved. Germline CDR1 and CDR2: DFQATT and SNEGSKA (reference sequence). The germline V and J ends were trimmed by 6 bases and 8 bases, with 7 bases remaining between them. CDR3 length: 9 amino acids.

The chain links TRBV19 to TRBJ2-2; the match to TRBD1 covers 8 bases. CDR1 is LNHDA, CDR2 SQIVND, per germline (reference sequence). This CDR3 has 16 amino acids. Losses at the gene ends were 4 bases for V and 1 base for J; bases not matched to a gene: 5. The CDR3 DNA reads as TGTGCCAGTAGTAGACATGGGACAGGGAACACCGGGGAGCTGTTTTTT. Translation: CASSRHGTGNTGELFF.

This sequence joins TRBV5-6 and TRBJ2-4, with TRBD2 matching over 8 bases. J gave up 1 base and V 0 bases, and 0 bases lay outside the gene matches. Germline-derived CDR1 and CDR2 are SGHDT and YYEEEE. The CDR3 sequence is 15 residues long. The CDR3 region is CASSLVAGAKNIQYF. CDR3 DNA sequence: TGTGCCAGCAGCTTGGTAGCGGGGGCCAAAAACATTCAGTACTTC.

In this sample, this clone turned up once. The CDR3 reads CAAGGPSTDTQYF. The CDR3, as DNA: TGTGCCGCGGGGGGGCCTAGCACAGATACGCAGTATTTT. The chain has TRBV28 and TRBJ2-3, with TRBD2 matching 9 bases. Germline-derived CDR1 and CDR2 are MDHEN and SYDVKM. The CDR3 extends over 13 amino acids. The V gene end was trimmed by 11 bases and the J gene end by 0 bases; junction bases not matched to a gene: 3.

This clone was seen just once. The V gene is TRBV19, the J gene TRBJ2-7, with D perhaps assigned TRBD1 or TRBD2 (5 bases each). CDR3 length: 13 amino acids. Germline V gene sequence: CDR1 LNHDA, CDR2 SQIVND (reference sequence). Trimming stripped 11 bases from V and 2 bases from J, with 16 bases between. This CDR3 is CALSPGPPYEQYF. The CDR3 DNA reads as TGTGCCCTTTCCCCGGGACCTCCCTACGAGCAGTACTTC.

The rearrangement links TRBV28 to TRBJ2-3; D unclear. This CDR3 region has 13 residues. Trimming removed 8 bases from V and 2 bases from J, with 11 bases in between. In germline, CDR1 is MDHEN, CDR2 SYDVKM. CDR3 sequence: CASRGTYTDTQYF. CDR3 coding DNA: TGTGCCAGCCGCGGCACCTACACAGATACGCAGTATTTT. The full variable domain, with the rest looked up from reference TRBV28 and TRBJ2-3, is DVKVTQSSRYLVKRTGEKVFLECVQDMDHENMFWYRQDPGLGLRLIYFSYDVKMKEKGDIPEGYSVSREKKERFSLILESASTNQTSMYLCASRGTYTDTQYFGPGTRLTVL.

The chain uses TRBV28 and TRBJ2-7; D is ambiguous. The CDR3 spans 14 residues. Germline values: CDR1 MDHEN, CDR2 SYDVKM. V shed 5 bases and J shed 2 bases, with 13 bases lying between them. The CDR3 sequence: CASSKPSPAYEQYF. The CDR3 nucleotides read TGTGCCAGCAGTAAACCCTCTCCGGCCTACGAGCAGTACTTC.